Below are 27 T cell receptor beta chains sequenced from a single sample in a study of T cells in Graves' hyperthyroidism and ophthalmopathy. TCR beta CDR3 sequences were amplified from RNA transcripts. First-round RT-PCR of the TCR CDR3 relied on the HTBI primer set. Each CDR3 protein is one row after TCRdb ran MiXCR on the multiplex PCR reads. The sample consists of roughly 380,000 distinct CDR3 sequences, approximately 13% of them appearing once. Sequenced: blood. All receptors come from a young man with Graves' hyperthyroidism that later progressed to Graves' ophthalmopathy.

In its sample, this clonotype was seen a few times. The chain uses TRBV7-9 and TRBJ2-5; 8 positions match TRBD2. Per germline, CDR1 SEHNR and CDR2 FQNEAQ (reference sequence). The junction had 11 bases not matched to a gene; V was cut back by 2 bases and J by 9 bases. The length of the CDR3 is 15 residues. The CDR3 nucleotides are TGTGCCAGCAGCTTAAGGATTAGCGGGGTCGAGGCCCAGTACTTC. Translated, it gives CASSLRISGVEAQYF. Full variable domain (rest looked up from reference TRBV7-9 and TRBJ2-5): DTGVSQNPRHKITKRGQNVTFRCDPISEHNRLYWYRQTLGQGPEFLTYFQNEAQLEKSRLLSDRFSAERPKGSFSTLEIQRTEQGDSAMYLCASSLRISGVEAQYFGPGTRLLVL.

The chain carries TRBV7-8 and TRBJ2-5; D is unclear. Germline V gene lookup returns CDR1 SGHVS and CDR2 FQNEAQ. With 7 bases removed from V and 1 base from J, the gap between germline ends came to 13 bases. The CDR3 contains 14 residues. The CDR3 reads CASTPTNIQETQYF. The CDR3 DNA sequence: TGTGCCAGCACCCCTACTAATATCCAAGAGACCCAGTACTTC.

This clonotype came up many times. The rearrangement uses TRBV27 and TRBJ2-1; 10 positions agree with TRBD2. V lost 0 bases and J lost 3; bases outside the gene matches: 2. The CDR3 extends over 16 amino acids. Germline V gene data show CDR1 as MNHEY and CDR2 as SMNVEV (reference sequence). The CDR3 is CASSLSLAGDYNEQFF. In DNA form, the CDR3 reads TGTGCCAGCAGTTTATCCCTAGCGGGGGACTACAATGAGCAGTTCTTC.

This clonotype has a count of ten or more. The rearrangement uses TRBV15 and TRBJ1-1; unclear D gene. Germline CDR1 and CDR2: LNHNV and YYDKDF (reference sequence). The V end was cut by 3 bases, the J end by 4 bases, with 9 bases between. The CDR3 runs 13 residues. In nucleotides, the CDR3 is TGTGCCACCAGCAGGGAGGAGGGCACTGAAGCTTTCTTT. As protein: CATSREEGTEAFF.

V is TRBV24-1 and J is TRBJ2-2; D perhaps matches TRBD2 (6 bases). The length of the CDR3 is 16 residues. Trimming removed 0 bases at V and 3 bases at J, with 10 bases between. Looked up from germline, CDR1 is KGHDR and CDR2 is SFDVKD. The CDR3 is CATSDLGGLDTGELFF. As DNA, the CDR3 is TGTGCCACCAGTGATTTGGGAGGGTTGGACACCGGGGAGCTGTTTTTT.

This chain links TRBV19 with TRBJ1-5; no firm D call. Per the germline V gene, CDR1 is LNHDA and CDR2 is SQIVND (reference sequence). V lost 8 bases and J 2 bases, leaving 10 bases between the germline ends. CDR3 length: 13 amino acids. CDR3 DNA: TGTGCCAGTGACCGGGGAGGCAATCAGCCCCAGCATTTT. Its translation: CASDRGGNQPQHF. The full variable domain, in which reference TRBV19 and TRBJ1-5 provide the parts outside the CDR3, is DGGITQSPKYLFRKEGQNVTLSCEQNLNHDAMYWYRQDPGQGLRLIYYSQIVNDFQKGDIAEGYSVSREKKESFPLTVTSAQKNPTAFYLCASDRGGNQPQHFGDGTRLSIL.

At least ten counts were recorded for this clonotype. The rearrangement links TRBV6-6 to TRBJ2-1; tentative D call: TRBD2 (6 bases). Germline assignment: CDR1 MNHNY and CDR2 SVGAGI (reference sequence). Trimming pared 0 bases from V and 9 bases from J, leaving 12 bases between. The length of the CDR3 is 14 residues. For the CDR3, the DNA is TGTGCCAGCAGTTACTCTCGGGGAGGTGGTGAGCAGTTCTTC. It encodes CASSYSRGGGEQFF.

This clonotype was picked up many times. The gene calls are TRBV30 and TRBJ2-1; 8 bases are a match to TRBD2. The CDR3 has 20 residues. The V segment lost 2 bases and the J segment 0 bases; nucleotides outside the gene matches: 18. CDR1 is GTSNPN, CDR2 SVGIG, per germline (reference sequence). The CDR3 sequence: CAWSLRGVAGIQPSYNEQFF. CDR3 nucleotides: TGTGCCTGGAGTTTGAGGGGGGTAGCGGGGATACAACCCTCCTACAATGAGCAGTTCTTC.

V and J are TRBV6-6 and TRBJ2-7; 7 bases align to TRBD1. The junction had 8 bases not matched to a gene; V was cut back by 2 bases and J by 4 bases. Germline V gene lookup returns CDR1 MNHNY and CDR2 SVGAGI (reference sequence). The CDR3 spans 15 residues. This CDR3 is CASSYGEQGFYEQYF. In DNA, the CDR3 is TGTGCCAGCAGTTACGGAGAACAGGGGTTTTACGAGCAGTACTTC.

This clonotype turned up a few times. The J gene is TRBJ1-6, the V gene TRBV20-1; 12 bases map to TRBD1. CDR1 DFQATT and CDR2 SNEGSKA come from the germline V gene (reference sequence). The trim removed 2 bases at V and 0 bases at J, leaving 11 bases unmatched. This CDR3 spans 20 amino acids. The CDR3 sequence is CSARSTGQGAPSSYNSPLHF. The CDR3 DNA follows: TGCAGTGCTAGAAGCACGGGACAGGGGGCCCCGAGCTCCTATAATTCACCCCTCCACTTT.

This clonotype showed up many times. The chain links TRBV5-1 to TRBJ2-4, with no clear D. V lost 0 bases, J lost 2 bases, and 6 bases lay in between. This CDR3 is 14 amino acids long. Germline CDR1 is SGHRS and CDR2 is YFSETQ. CDR3 amino acids: CASSLGVSKNIQYF. For the CDR3, the DNA is TGCGCCAGCAGCTTGGGGGTCTCCAAAAACATTCAGTACTTC.

For this clonotype: This may be a read error, as it is one base from a much larger clone. The V and J genes are TRBV7-9 and TRBJ2-7; the D gene is possibly TRBD1 (6 bases). Germline V gene lookup returns CDR1 SEHNR and CDR2 FQNEAQ (reference sequence). The V and J ends lost 4 bases and 0 bases respectively, with 13 bases between them. The CDR3 loop spans 15 amino acids. The CDR3 DNA reads TGTGCCAGCAGCTCACCGAGACAGGTCTCCTACGAGCAGTACTTC. This encodes CASSSPRQVSYEQYF. Full variable domain (remainder filled in from reference TRBV7-9 and TRBJ2-7): DTGVSQNPRHKITKRGQNVTFRCDPISEHNRLYWYRQTLGQGPEFLTYFQNEAQLEKSRLLSDRFSAERPKGSFSTLEIQRTEQGDSAMYLCASSSPRQVSYEQYFGPGTRLTVT.

In this sample, this clonotype turned up a few times. The chain's CDR3 is CASSLSLLASETQYF. CDR3 in DNA: TGTGCCAGCAGTTTATCACTCCTAGCGTCAGAGACCCAGTACTTC. The V and J genes are TRBV27 and TRBJ2-5; possibly TRBD2 for D (6 bases). V lost 0 bases, J lost 4 bases, and 12 bases lay in between. The CDR3 has 15 residues. Germline V lookup: CDR1 MNHEY, CDR2 SMNVEV (reference sequence).

This clonotype was detected a few times. V and J are TRBV20-1 and TRBJ1-6; D possibly corresponds to TRBD1 (5 bases). The CDR3 is 15 residues long. Germline values: CDR1 DFQATT, CDR2 SNEGSKA (reference sequence). Trimming took off 1 base at V and 4 bases at J, with 11 bases between the two ends. The CDR3 DNA sequence: TGCAGTGCTAGAGGGATTGACAGTTATAATTCACCCCTCCACTTT. Its translation: CSARGIDSYNSPLHF.

This clonotype was observed at least ten times. V and J are TRBV27 and TRBJ1-2; tentative D call: TRBD1 (6 bases). The germline gives CDR1 MNHEY, CDR2 SMNVEV (reference sequence). V lost 4 bases, J lost 4 bases, and 10 bases lay in between. CDR3 length equals 13 residues. The CDR3 loop is CASSSTGLYGYTF. CDR3 coding DNA: TGTGCCAGCAGTTCCACAGGGCTCTATGGCTACACCTTC.

This clonotype came up a few times. This sequence joins TRBV25-1 and TRBJ2-2; TRBD1 agrees at 8 bases. CDR1 and CDR2 (germline): MGHDK, SYGVNS. V lost 5 bases, J lost 6 bases, and 8 bases stayed unmatched. The CDR3 loop spans 15 amino acids. This CDR3 is CASSSGQGVSGELFF. The CDR3 DNA reads TGTGCCAGCAGTTCAGGACAGGGAGTTTCCGGGGAGCTGTTTTTT. The complete variable domain, with remaining parts taken from reference TRBV25-1 and TRBJ2-2, reads EADIYQTPRYLVIGTGKKITLECSQTMGHDKMYWYQQDPGMELHLIHYSYGVNSTEKGDLSSESTVSRIRTEHFPLTLESARPSHTSQYLCASSSGQGVSGELFFGEGSRLTVL.

This clonotype was counted many times. The CDR3 here is CASSWAGGGPGEQYF. CDR3 nucleotides: TGCGCCAGCAGCTGGGCCGGCGGGGGGCCGGGCGAGCAGTACTTC. V and J are TRBV5-1 and TRBJ2-7, with TRBD2 matching over 8 bases. Trimming cost V 3 bases and J 6 bases; bases outside gene matches: 11. CDR3 size: 15 residues. Per germline, CDR1 SGHRS and CDR2 YFSETQ.

This clonotype was seen a handful of times. This sequence joins TRBV3-1 and TRBJ2-1, with D maybe TRBD2 (7 bases). The CDR3 is 15 residues long. Trimming cost V 0 bases and J 8 bases, with 14 bases left between them. Germline values: CDR1 LGHDT, CDR2 YNNKEL (reference sequence). The CDR3 loop is CASSQDWGGADEQFF. For the CDR3, the DNA is TGTGCCAGCAGCCAAGATTGGGGGGGGGCCGATGAGCAGTTCTTC.

There are a few counts of this clonotype. V gene TRBV11-2 combines with J gene TRBJ1-2; D is unclear. V lost 1 base, J lost 8 bases, and 8 bases lay in between. The CDR3 spans 12 residues. Per germline, CDR1 SGHAT and CDR2 FQNNGV. DNA for the CDR3: TGTGCCAGCAGCTTAGGTCCGTCGGGCTACACCTTC. Translation gives CASSLGPSGYTF.

This clonotype has a handful of counts. V is TRBV6-1 and J is TRBJ2-3; 9 nucleotides agree with TRBD2. V was pared by 7 bases and J by 2 bases, with 7 bases of the junction left unmatched. The CDR3 consists of 15 residues. The germline gives CDR1 MNHNS, CDR2 SASEGT. The CDR3, as DNA: TGTGCCAGCAACAGCGGGGGGCTCACCACAGATACGCAGTATTTT. Translation gives CASNSGGLTTDTQYF.

The chain links TRBV10-3 to TRBJ2-3; the D is unclear. The CDR3 sequence is 14 residues long. Germline V lookup: CDR1 ENHRY, CDR2 SYGVKD. The V and J ends lost 8 bases and 0 bases respectively, with 12 bases between them. The CDR3 DNA reads as TGTGCCATCTCCCGGGCGACTAGCACAGATACGCAGTATTTT. Amino acid sequence: CAISRATSTDTQYF.

There are many counts of this clonotype. V usage is TRBV28 and J usage is TRBJ1-5; D unresolved. Germline CDR1 reads MDHEN; CDR2 reads SYDVKM. The CDR3 runs to 12 residues. V was shortened by 10 bases and J by 5 bases, with 12 bases between the two germline ends. This CDR3 is CATRSEYQPQHF. The CDR3 DNA follows: TGTGCCACCAGATCGGAGTATCAGCCCCAGCATTTT.

The V gene is TRBV5-1, the J gene TRBJ1-4; perhaps TRBD1 as D (6 bases). This CDR3 has 13 amino acids. Germline CDR1 is SGHRS and CDR2 is YFSETQ. Trimming shortened V by 4 bases and J by 8 bases, and 12 bases separated the two germline ends. The CDR3 region is CASSAGQMEKLFF. CDR3 nucleotides: TGCGCCAGCAGCGCTGGACAGATGGAAAAACTGTTTTTT.

This clonotype was detected a few times. CDR3 protein: CSARGTSGTDTQYF. The CDR3 nucleotides read TGCAGTGCTAGGGGGACTAGCGGTACAGATACGCAGTATTTT. The J gene is TRBJ2-3, the V gene TRBV20-1; 11 bases agree with TRBD2. Germline V gives CDR1 DFQATT, CDR2 SNEGSKA (reference sequence). V lost 3 bases and J lost 3; bases outside the gene matches: 2. The CDR3 length is 14 residues.

This clonotype was detected many times. V usage is TRBV12-3 or TRBV12-4 and J usage is TRBJ2-5; possibly TRBD1 or TRBD2 for D (6 bases each). The V and J ends lost 1 base and 5 bases respectively, with 11 bases between them. The length of the CDR3 is 14 residues. The CDR3: CASSLGGAWETQYF. CDR3 in DNA: TGTGCCAGCAGTTTAGGGGGGGCGTGGGAGACCCAGTACTTC.

This clonotype has a count of ten or more. The V and J genes are TRBV3-1 and TRBJ2-3, with a possible D match to TRBD2 (5 bases). The V and J ends lost 0 bases and 2 bases respectively, with 6 bases between them. The CDR3 runs 14 residues. Germline V gene sequence: CDR1 LGHDT, CDR2 YNNKEL (reference sequence). The CDR3: CASSQEDSTDTQYF. CDR3 in DNA: TGTGCCAGCAGCCAAGAGGACTCCACAGATACGCAGTATTTT.

This clonotype was seen more than once but under ten times. The V and J genes are TRBV3-1 and TRBJ1-2; D ambiguous. V was trimmed by 4 bases and J by 7 bases, leaving 10 bases between them. The CDR3 length is 12 residues. Germline assignment: CDR1 LGHDT and CDR2 YNNKEL (reference sequence). As DNA, the CDR3 is TGTGCCAGCAGCCGGTACGGGTTTGGCTACACCTTC. Translated: CASSRYGFGYTF.